The 27 T cell receptor beta chains below were found in one sample sequenced in a study of beta chain features in type 1 diabetes. Investigators reverse transcribed all isolated RNA, so they sequenced expressed TCRB transcripts. The data were produced by immunoSEQ multiplex PCR, yet TCRdb's version contains in-frame clones alone and is incomplete. This table holds 360,000 or so clones, roughly a fifth found once. Input material: naive CD4+ T cells from blood. The receptors shown here come from a woman aged 18-29 years in good health.

The chain couples TRBV19 to TRBJ2-7, with a weak D call TRBD1 (5 bases). Germline V CDR1 and CDR2: LNHDA, SQIVND (reference sequence). This CDR3 region has 14 residues. V was shortened by 6 bases and J by 2 bases, with 14 bases between the two germline ends. The CDR3: CASSPTDFPYEQYF. For the CDR3, the DNA is TGTGCCAGTAGCCCGACAGACTTCCCCTACGAGCAGTACTTC.

This clone was counted between two and nine times. The chain carries TRBV18 and TRBJ2-3; 8 bases line up with TRBD1. CDR1 is KGHSH and CDR2 is LQKENI in the germline V gene. The trim removed 6 bases at V and 0 bases at J, leaving 8 bases unmatched. The CDR3 is made up of 16 amino acids. In DNA, the CDR3 is TGTGCCAGCTCCCCCGACAGGGGTACTAGCACAGATACGCAGTATTTT. This codes for CASSPDRGTSTDTQYF.

This clone has more than one count but fewer than ten. The CDR3 spells CASSVTSGRALTDTQYF. CDR3 in DNA: TGTGCCAGCAGCGTCACTAGCGGGAGGGCCCTCACAGATACGCAGTATTTT. V and J are TRBV7-8 and TRBJ2-3, with 13 bases that match TRBD2. The CDR3 has 17 residues. Trimming cost V 5 bases and J 2 bases; bases outside gene matches: 7. CDR1 and CDR2 from the germline V gene are SGHVS and FQNEAQ.

This clone was recorded a few times. V and J are TRBV5-4 and TRBJ2-6; 8 bases line up with TRBD1. The CDR3 spans 16 residues. Germline loops: CDR1 SGHNT, CDR2 YYREEE (reference sequence). Germline trimming cut 4 bases from V and 3 bases from J; bases unmatched to any gene: 6. This CDR3 is CASSQGQVGGANVLTF. CDR3 DNA sequence: TGTGCCAGCAGCCAGGGACAGGTTGGTGGGGCCAACGTCCTGACTTTC. Filled out from reference TRBV5-4 and TRBJ2-6, the complete variable domain reads ETGVTQSPTHLIKTRGQQVTLRCSSQSGHNTVSWYQQALGQGPQFIFQYYREEENGRGNFPPRFSGLQFPNYSSELNVNALELDDSALYLCASSQGQVGGANVLTFGAGSRLTVL.

V is TRBV7-2 and J is TRBJ2-7, with 11 bases aligning to TRBD2. Unmatched junction bases numbered 6, after V lost 1 base and J lost 4 bases. The germline V gene encodes CDR1 SGHTA and CDR2 FQGNSA. The CDR3 totals 16 residues. For the CDR3, the DNA is TGTGCCAGCAGCTTAGGCCCTAGCGGGGGGAAGTACGAGCAGTACTTC. Translated, it gives CASSLGPSGGKYEQYF.

This clone was found a few times. The chain uses TRBV4-2 and TRBJ1-5, with D unclear. CDR1 is LGHNA and CDR2 is YNFKEQ in the germline V gene. The CDR3 has 18 residues. V shed 2 bases and J shed 2 bases, with 19 bases lying between them. Written as DNA, the CDR3 is TGTGCCAGCAGCCAATCTTTTAACCCCGGGGAAGGCAATCAGCCCCAGCATTTT. It is translated as CASSQSFNPGEGNQPQHF.

This clone was recorded a few times. This specimen includes other DNA sequences encoding the same CDR3. The rearrangement uses TRBV6-5 and TRBJ2-7, with a tentative D call TRBD1 (6 bases). V lost 6 bases to trimming and J lost 4 bases, with 10 bases between them. CDR3 size: 12 residues. CDR1 is MNHEY, CDR2 SVGAGI, per germline. CDR3 region: CASSLTGYEQYF. In DNA, the CDR3 is TGTGCCAGCAGCCTCACAGGGTACGAGCAGTACTTC.

The genes are TRBV20-1 and TRBJ2-7, with D perhaps TRBD2 (6 bases). Between the trimmed V and J ends, which lost 1 base and 5 bases, there was a span of 6 bases. Germline CDR1 and CDR2: DFQATT and SNEGSKA (reference sequence). CDR3 size: 11 residues. CDR3 sequence reads: CSARAGDEQYF. The CDR3 DNA reads TGCAGTGCTAGAGCGGGGGACGAGCAGTACTTC.

The chain carries TRBV4-1 and TRBJ2-1; 11 positions match TRBD2. The junction had 11 bases not matched to a gene; V was cut back by 6 bases and J by 7 bases. Germline V lookup: CDR1 MGHRA, CDR2 YSYEKL. The CDR3 consists of 16 residues. The CDR3 DNA reads as TGCGCCAGCAGAACGTTTCTAGCGGGAGGTTTGAATGAGCAGTTCTTC. This translates into CASRTFLAGGLNEQFF.

Only a few counts were recorded for this clone. The chain carries TRBV25-1 and TRBJ2-2, with 7 bases matching TRBD2. This CDR3 is 16 amino acids long. Germline V gene lookup returns CDR1 MGHDK and CDR2 SYGVNS. The V segment lost 3 bases and the J segment 3 bases; nucleotides outside the gene matches: 7. The CDR3 loop is CASSETSIGHTGELFF. The CDR3 bases are TGTGCCAGCAGTGAGACTAGCATTGGGCACACCGGGGAGCTGTTTTTT.

The CDR3 DNA sequence: TGTGCCTGGAGTGTACTAGCGGGAGCGCTCGAGCAGTACTTC. This gives the protein CAWSVLAGALEQYF. V usage is TRBV30 and J usage is TRBJ2-7, with 11 bases that match TRBD2. Losses at the gene ends were 0 bases for V and 6 bases for J; bases not matched to a gene: 4. Germline assignment: CDR1 GTSNPN and CDR2 SVGIG (reference sequence). The CDR3 has 14 amino acids.

This chain connects TRBV7-2 to TRBJ1-1, with 8 bases that match TRBD1. The CDR3 has 16 residues. Germline lookup yields CDR1 SGHTA and CDR2 FQGNSA. The trim removed 5 bases at V and 1 base at J, leaving 9 bases unmatched. The CDR3 bases are TGTGCCAGCAGCACTAGGACAGGGCCTCCGAACACTGAAGCTTTCTTT. Translating gives CASSTRTGPPNTEAFF.

V and J are TRBV7-9 and TRBJ2-7; TRBD2 agrees at 9 bases. This CDR3 comprises 15 residues. Trimming at V came to 5 bases and at J to 5 bases, leaving 10 bases not matched to a gene. The germline gives CDR1 SEHNR, CDR2 FQNEAQ (reference sequence). CDR3 in DNA: TGTGCCAGCAGCCGGCCGGGACTAGCAATAAACGAGCAGTACTTC. This codes for CASSRPGLAINEQYF.

V gene TRBV18 combines with J gene TRBJ2-7, with D perhaps matching TRBD1 (5 bases). Germline V gene data show CDR1 as KGHSH and CDR2 as LQKENI. This CDR3 region has 15 residues. Deletions cut 3 bases from V and 4 bases from J, with 16 bases between. CDR3 nucleotides: TGTGCCAGCTCACCCCCCGGGCCGGCAGGGTACGAGCAGTACTTC. It is translated as CASSPPGPAGYEQYF.

The count of this clone is one. The chain carries TRBV2 and TRBJ2-2, with 15 bases aligning to TRBD2. The CDR3 consists of 17 residues. Germline V lookup: CDR1 SNHLY, CDR2 FYNNEI. V was clipped by 6 bases and J by 1 base; unmatched bases: 3. The CDR3 DNA is TGTGCCAGCAGAGGACTAGCGGGGGGGATGAACACCGGGGAGCTGTTTTTT. As protein: CASRGLAGGMNTGELFF.

This clone was seen only a few times. This chain connects TRBV2 to TRBJ2-7; 7 positions match TRBD1. Unmatched junction bases numbered 9, after V lost 6 bases and J lost 7 bases. CDR3 length: 13 amino acids. Germline CDR1 is SNHLY and CDR2 is FYNNEI. CDR3 in DNA: TGTGCCAGCAGGGGGACAGCTACAGGGGAGCAGTACTTC. Amino acid sequence: CASRGTATGEQYF.

In its sample, this clone was seen a few times. The chain is built from TRBV13 and TRBJ1-1; D unresolved. The CDR3 length is 15 residues. V shed 4 bases and J shed 0 bases, with 12 bases lying between them. Germline lookup yields CDR1 PRHDT and CDR2 FYEKMQ (reference sequence). CDR3 DNA: TGTGCCAGCAGCTATGCGGGCCCCTTGAACACTGAAGCTTTCTTT. Protein product: CASSYAGPLNTEAFF.

The gene calls are TRBV14 and TRBJ1-2, with 8 bases matching TRBD1. The CDR3 length is 14 residues. After removal of 6 bases from V and 6 bases from J, the junction contained 9 bases not matched to a gene. Germline V lookup: CDR1 SGHDN, CDR2 FVKESK. CDR3 DNA sequence: TGTGCCAGCAGGCCGGACAGGGAAGCGCATGGCTACACCTTC. Its protein product is CASRPDREAHGYTF.

This chain joins TRBV25-1 and TRBJ2-2; D perhaps matches TRBD2 (6 bases). Trimming left V 4 bases short and J 4 bases short, with 10 bases between. Germline V CDR1 and CDR2: MGHDK, SYGVNS. The CDR3 sequence is 14 residues long. CDR3 loop: CASSVGGGTGELFF. The CDR3 DNA sequence: TGTGCCAGCAGTGTGGGGGGTGGCACCGGGGAGCTGTTTTTT.

This clone was counted between two and nine times. V and J are TRBV18 and TRBJ2-4; 9 nucleotides align to TRBD1. Germline values: CDR1 KGHSH, CDR2 LQKENI. V was pared by 3 bases and J by 0 bases, with 3 bases of the junction left unmatched. The length of the CDR3 is 16 residues. The CDR3 reads CASSPGQGQAKNIQYF. The CDR3, as DNA: TGTGCCAGCTCACCGGGACAGGGCCAAGCCAAAAACATTCAGTACTTC.

This clone has more than one count but fewer than ten. The CDR3 loop reads CASSPGLAEGETQYF. The CDR3 bases are TGTGCCAGCAGCCCCGGGCTAGCGGAGGGAGAGACCCAGTACTTC. This chain joins TRBV5-4 and TRBJ2-5, with 7 bases lining up with TRBD2. V trimming: 4 bases; J trimming: 4 bases; junction bases outside the gene matches: 10. Germline-derived CDR1 and CDR2 are SGHNT and YYREEE (reference sequence). There are 15 residues in the CDR3.

This clone was seen a handful of times. The rearrangement links TRBV11-2 to TRBJ1-1; TRBD1 aligns across 7 bases. The germline V gene has CDR1 SGHAT and CDR2 FQNNGV. V lost 5 bases, J lost 6 bases, and 9 bases stayed unmatched. The CDR3 is 14 amino acids. CDR3 protein: CASSPLRGHPEAFF. The CDR3 DNA reads TGTGCCAGCAGCCCACTGAGGGGGCACCCTGAAGCTTTCTTT.

V and J are TRBV19 and TRBJ2-2, with D tentatively TRBD1 (5 bases). Germline CDR1 is LNHDA and CDR2 is SQIVND (reference sequence). Trimming removed 0 bases from V and 7 bases from J, with 12 bases in between. This CDR3 comprises 15 residues. The CDR3 reads CASSIDEPGLGELFF. DNA of the CDR3: TGTGCCAGTAGTATAGATGAGCCAGGGCTCGGGGAGCTGTTTTTT.

The V gene is TRBV9, the J gene TRBJ2-5, with 11 bases identical to TRBD1. The CDR3 extends over 15 amino acids. The J segment lost 5 bases and the V segment lost 0 bases, leaving 3 bases of the junction unmatched. Per germline, CDR1 SGDLS and CDR2 YYNGEE. The DNA for the CDR3 is TGTGCCAGCAGCGTAGGGACAGGGGGCATGGAGACCCAGTACTTC. Its protein product is CASSVGTGGMETQYF.

Only one count was recorded for this clone. V and J are TRBV5-4 and TRBJ2-1, with D possibly TRBD2 on 6 matching bases. Trimming removed 4 bases at V and 3 bases at J, with 14 bases between. CDR1 is SGHNT, CDR2 YYREEE, per germline (reference sequence). This CDR3 region has 15 residues. The CDR3 sequence: CASSPSGTGYNEQFF. In DNA, the CDR3 is TGTGCCAGCAGCCCTTCCGGGACTGGCTACAATGAGCAGTTCTTC. Drawing the rest from reference TRBV5-4 and TRBJ2-1, the complete variable domain is ETGVTQSPTHLIKTRGQQVTLRCSSQSGHNTVSWYQQALGQGPQFIFQYYREEENGRGNFPPRFSGLQFPNYSSELNVNALELDDSALYLCASSPSGTGYNEQFFGPGTRLTVL.

This clone turned up a few times. V gene TRBV25-1 combines with J gene TRBJ2-3; TRBD1 is a possible D gene (5 bases). The germline V gene encodes CDR1 MGHDK and CDR2 SYGVNS. The V end was cut by 6 bases, the J end by 2 bases, with 12 bases between. The CDR3 is 14 residues long. The CDR3: CASRMTESTDTQYF. In nucleotides, the CDR3 is TGTGCCAGCAGGATGACAGAGTCCACAGATACGCAGTATTTT. Together with reference TRBV25-1 and TRBJ2-3, the CDR3 gives the full variable domain: EADIYQTPRYLVIGTGKKITLECSQTMGHDKMYWYQQDPGMELHLIHYSYGVNSTEKGDLSSESTVSRIRTEHFPLTLESARPSHTSQYLCASRMTESTDTQYFGPGTRLTVL.

The CDR3 region is CASSFRGTYEQYF. For the CDR3, the DNA is TGTGCCAGCAGCTTTCGGGGTACCTACGAGCAGTACTTC. The chain employs TRBV5-6 and TRBJ2-7; a weak D match, TRBD2 (5 bases). CDR3 length equals 13 residues. Germline assignment: CDR1 SGHDT and CDR2 YYEEEE. V was cut by 2 bases and J by 2 bases, with 8 bases left in between. Full variable domain (rest looked up from reference TRBV5-6 and TRBJ2-7): DAGVTQSPTHLIKTRGQQVTLRCSPKSGHDTVSWYQQALGQGPQFIFQYYEEEERQRGNFPDRFSGHQFPNYSSELNVNALLLGDSALYLCASSFRGTYEQYFGPGTRLTVT.